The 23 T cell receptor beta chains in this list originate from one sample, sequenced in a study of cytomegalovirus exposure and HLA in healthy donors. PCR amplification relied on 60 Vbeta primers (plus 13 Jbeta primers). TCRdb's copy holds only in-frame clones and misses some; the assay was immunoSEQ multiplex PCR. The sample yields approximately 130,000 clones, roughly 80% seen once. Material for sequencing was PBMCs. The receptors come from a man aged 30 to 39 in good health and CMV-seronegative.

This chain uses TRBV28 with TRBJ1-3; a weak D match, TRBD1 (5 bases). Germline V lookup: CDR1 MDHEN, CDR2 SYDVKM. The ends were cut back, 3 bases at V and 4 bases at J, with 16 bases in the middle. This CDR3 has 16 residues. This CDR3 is CASSFRGGLGGNTIYF. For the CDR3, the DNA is TGTGCCAGCAGTTTCCGGGGGGGGTTAGGAGGAAACACCATATATTTT.

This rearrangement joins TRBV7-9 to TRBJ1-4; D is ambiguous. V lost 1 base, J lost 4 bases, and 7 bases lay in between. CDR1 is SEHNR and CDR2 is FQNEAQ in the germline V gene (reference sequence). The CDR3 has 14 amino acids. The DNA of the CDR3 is TGTGCCAGCAGCTTAGAACAGTATAATGAAAAACTGTTTTTT. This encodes CASSLEQYNEKLFF.

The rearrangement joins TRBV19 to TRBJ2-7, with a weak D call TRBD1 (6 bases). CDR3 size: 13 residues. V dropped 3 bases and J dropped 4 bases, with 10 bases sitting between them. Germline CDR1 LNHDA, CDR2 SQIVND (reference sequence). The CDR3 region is CASSIATGYEQYF. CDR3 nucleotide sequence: TGTGCCAGTAGTATTGCTACAGGGTACGAGCAGTACTTC.

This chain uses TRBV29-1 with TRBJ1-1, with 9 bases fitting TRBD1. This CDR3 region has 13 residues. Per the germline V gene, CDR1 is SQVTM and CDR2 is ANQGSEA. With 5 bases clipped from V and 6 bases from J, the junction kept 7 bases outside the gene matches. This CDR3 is CSVNRDRDAEAFF. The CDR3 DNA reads TGCAGCGTTAACCGGGACAGGGACGCTGAAGCTTTCTTT.

CDR3 sequence (DNA): TGTGCCAGCAGCCCCCCCGGGAGAAACACCATATATTTT. It encodes CASSPPGRNTIYF. This chain connects TRBV9 to TRBJ1-3; D is unresolved. This CDR3 is built from 13 residues. From germline, CDR1 is SGDLS and CDR2 YYNGEE. Trimming cost V 4 bases and J 5 bases, with 10 bases left between them.

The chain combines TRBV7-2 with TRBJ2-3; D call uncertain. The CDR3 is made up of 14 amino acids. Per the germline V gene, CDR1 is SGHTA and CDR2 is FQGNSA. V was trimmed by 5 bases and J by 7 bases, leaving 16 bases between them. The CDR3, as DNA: TGTGCCAGCAGCGTAGAAGTTGGAGTTAATACGCAGTATTTT. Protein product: CASSVEVGVNTQYF.

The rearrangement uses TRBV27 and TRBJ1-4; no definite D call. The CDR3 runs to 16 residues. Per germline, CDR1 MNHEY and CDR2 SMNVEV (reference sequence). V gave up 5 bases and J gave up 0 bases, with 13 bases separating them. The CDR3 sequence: CASSHRTPATNEKLFF. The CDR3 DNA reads TGTGCCAGCAGTCACCGGACTCCTGCAACTAATGAAAAACTGTTTTTT.

The CDR3 here is CATSRDDRGSEAFF. CDR3 bases: TGTGCCACCAGCAGGGACGATAGGGGGTCTGAAGCTTTCTTT. This rearrangement joins TRBV15 to TRBJ1-1; D perhaps matches TRBD1 (6 bases). Germline CDR1 is LNHNV and CDR2 is YYDKDF (reference sequence). Trimming cost V 3 bases and J 6 bases, with 14 bases left between them. This CDR3 comprises 14 residues.

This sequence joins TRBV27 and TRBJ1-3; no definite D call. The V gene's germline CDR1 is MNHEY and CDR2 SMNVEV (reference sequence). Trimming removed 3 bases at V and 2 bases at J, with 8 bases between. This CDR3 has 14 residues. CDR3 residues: CASSLRAAGNTIYF. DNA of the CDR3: TGTGCCAGCAGTTTGAGAGCGGCTGGAAACACCATATATTTT.

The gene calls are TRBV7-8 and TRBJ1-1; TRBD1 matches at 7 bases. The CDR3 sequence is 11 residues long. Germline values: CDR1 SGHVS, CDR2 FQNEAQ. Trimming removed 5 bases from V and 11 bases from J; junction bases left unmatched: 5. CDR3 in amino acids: CASSTTGIAFF. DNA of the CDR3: TGTGCCAGCAGCACGACAGGGATCGCTTTCTTT.

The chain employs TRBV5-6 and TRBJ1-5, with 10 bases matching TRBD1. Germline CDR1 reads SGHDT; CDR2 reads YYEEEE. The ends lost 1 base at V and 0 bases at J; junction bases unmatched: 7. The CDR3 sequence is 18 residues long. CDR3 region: CASSLLGQGRYSNQPQHF. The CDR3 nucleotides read TGTGCCAGCAGCTTGTTGGGACAGGGGAGGTATAGCAATCAGCCCCAGCATTTT.

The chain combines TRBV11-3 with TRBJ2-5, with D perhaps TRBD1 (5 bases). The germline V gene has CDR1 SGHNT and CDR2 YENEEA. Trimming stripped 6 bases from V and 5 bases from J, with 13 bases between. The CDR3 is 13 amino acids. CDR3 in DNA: TGTGCCAGCAGTTTGGACATGGAGGAGACCCAGTACTTC. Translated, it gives CASSLDMEETQYF.

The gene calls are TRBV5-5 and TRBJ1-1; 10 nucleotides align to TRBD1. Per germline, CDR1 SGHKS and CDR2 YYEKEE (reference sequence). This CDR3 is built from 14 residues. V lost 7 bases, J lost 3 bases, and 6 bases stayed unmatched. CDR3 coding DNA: TGTGCCAGCTCCTTGGACAGGGGGGACACTGAAGCTTTCTTT. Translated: CASSLDRGDTEAFF.

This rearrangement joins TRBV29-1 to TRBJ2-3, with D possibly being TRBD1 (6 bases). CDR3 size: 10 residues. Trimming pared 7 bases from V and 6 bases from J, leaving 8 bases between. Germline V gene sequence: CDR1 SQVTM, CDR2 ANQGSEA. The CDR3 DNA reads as TGCAGCGGTGACAGGGATACGCAGTATTTT. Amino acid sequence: CSGDRDTQYF.

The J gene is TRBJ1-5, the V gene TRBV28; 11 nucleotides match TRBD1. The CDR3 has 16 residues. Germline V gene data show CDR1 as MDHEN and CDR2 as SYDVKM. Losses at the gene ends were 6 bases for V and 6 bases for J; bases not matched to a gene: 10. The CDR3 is CASSGGTGGGSQPQHF. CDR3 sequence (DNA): TGTGCCAGCAGCGGAGGGACAGGGGGGGGGTCTCAGCCCCAGCATTTT.

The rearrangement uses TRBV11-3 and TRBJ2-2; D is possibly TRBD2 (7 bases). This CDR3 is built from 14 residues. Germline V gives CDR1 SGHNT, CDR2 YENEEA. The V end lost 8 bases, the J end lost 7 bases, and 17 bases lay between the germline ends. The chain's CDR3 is CASGLGGLSGELFF. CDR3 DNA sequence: TGTGCCAGCGGGCTGGGGGGGCTAAGCGGGGAGCTGTTTTTT.

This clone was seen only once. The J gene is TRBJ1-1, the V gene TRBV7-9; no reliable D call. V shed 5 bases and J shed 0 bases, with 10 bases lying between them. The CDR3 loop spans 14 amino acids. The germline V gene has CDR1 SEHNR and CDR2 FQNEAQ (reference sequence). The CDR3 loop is CASSPYDLNTEAFF. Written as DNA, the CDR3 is TGTGCCAGCAGCCCATACGACTTGAACACTGAAGCTTTCTTT. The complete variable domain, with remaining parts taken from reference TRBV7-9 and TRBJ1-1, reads DTGVSQNPRHKITKRGQNVTFRCDPISEHNRLYWYRQTLGQGPEFLTYFQNEAQLEKSRLLSDRFSAERPKGSFSTLEIQRTEQGDSAMYLCASSPYDLNTEAFFGQGTRLTVV.

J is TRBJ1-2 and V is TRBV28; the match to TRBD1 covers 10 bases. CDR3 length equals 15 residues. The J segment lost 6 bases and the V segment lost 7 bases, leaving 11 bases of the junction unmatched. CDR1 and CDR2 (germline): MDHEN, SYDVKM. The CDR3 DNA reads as TGTGCCAGCACCACGGGACAGGGGAAAATTAATGGCTACACCTTC. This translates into CASTTGQGKINGYTF.

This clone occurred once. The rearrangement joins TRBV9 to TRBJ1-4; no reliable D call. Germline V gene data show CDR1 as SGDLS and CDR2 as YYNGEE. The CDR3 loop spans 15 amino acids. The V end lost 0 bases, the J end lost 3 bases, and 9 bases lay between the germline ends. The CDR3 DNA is TGTGCCAGCAGCGTAGGGCAGGTCCCTAATGAAAAACTGTTTTTT. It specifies CASSVGQVPNEKLFF.

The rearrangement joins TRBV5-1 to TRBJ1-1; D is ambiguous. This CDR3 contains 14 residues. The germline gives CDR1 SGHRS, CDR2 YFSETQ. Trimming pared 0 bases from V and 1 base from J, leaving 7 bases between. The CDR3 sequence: CASSLGRENTEAFF. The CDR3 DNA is TGCGCCAGCAGCTTGGGGCGGGAGAACACTGAAGCTTTCTTT.

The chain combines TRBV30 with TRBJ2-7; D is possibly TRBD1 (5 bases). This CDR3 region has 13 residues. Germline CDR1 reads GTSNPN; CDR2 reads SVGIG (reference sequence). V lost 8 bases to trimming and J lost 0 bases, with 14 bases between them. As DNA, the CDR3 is TGTGCCGGAAAGACAGACAACTCCTACGAGCAGTACTTC. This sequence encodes CAGKTDNSYEQYF.

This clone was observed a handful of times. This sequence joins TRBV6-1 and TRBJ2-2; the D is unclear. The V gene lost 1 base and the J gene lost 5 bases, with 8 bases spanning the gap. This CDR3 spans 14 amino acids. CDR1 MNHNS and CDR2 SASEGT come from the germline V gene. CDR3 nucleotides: TGTGCCAGCAGTGAAGGCAGGAAGACCGGGGAGCTGTTTTTT. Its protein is CASSEGRKTGELFF.

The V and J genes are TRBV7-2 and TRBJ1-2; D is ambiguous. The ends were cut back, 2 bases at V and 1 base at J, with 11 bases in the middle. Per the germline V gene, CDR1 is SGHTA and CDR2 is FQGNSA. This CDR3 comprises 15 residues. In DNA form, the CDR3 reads TGTGCCAGCAGCTTAAACAGAGAATATAACTATGGCTACACCTTC. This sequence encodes CASSLNREYNYGYTF. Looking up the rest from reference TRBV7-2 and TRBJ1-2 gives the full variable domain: GAGVSQSPSNKVTEKGKDVELRCDPISGHTALYWYRQSLGQGLEFLIYFQGNSAPDKSGLPSDRFSAERTGGSVSTLTIQRTQQEDSAVYLCASSLNREYNYGYTFGSGTRLTVV.